The sequence of this T cell receptor (beta chain) was determined in a study of shared clonotypes between healthy human individuals. Each subset's genomic DNA was split evenly across several immunoSEQ plates. The protocol was immunoSEQ multiplex PCR, while the TCRdb copy is restricted to in-frame clones and leaves out a portion. The top ten hold around 1.1% of the sample, which has over 2 million clones, about 95% seen once. Naive CD8 cells were CD45RO-negative, positively selected for CCR7, excluding terminally differentiated effector memory CD45RA+ cells. Trimming pared 4 bases from V and 7 bases from J, leaving 17 bases between. The CDR3 length is 14 residues. Germline values: CDR1 MNHEY, CDR2 SMNVEV (reference sequence).

V usage is TRBV27 and J usage is TRBJ2-7, with D unclear. The receptor was derived from a man between 18 and 35 years old in good health. Material for sequencing was naive CD8+ T cells sorted from blood. The CDR3 loop is CASSWRGFLGEQYF. For the CDR3, the DNA is TGTGCCAGCAGTTGGCGCGGTTTTTTGGGGGAGCAGTACTTC.